The source of this TCR beta chain is a study of read filtering for tumor transcriptome and immune sequencing. Study as a whole: Revised staging placed eight or nine patients in R-ISS I, 15 to 20 in II, more than five in III. Transcriptome libraries were built from DNase-treated RNA. Regarding the study as a whole: In IR-seq, single-read clonotypes were around 85% of clonotypes but approximately 3.5% of reads. The sorted CD138-negative fraction was a mixed bone marrow immune population, not purified T cells.

The library was built from about 400 ng RNA with molecular barcoded adaptors for alpha/delta and beta/gamma chains. Each CDR3 protein is one row after TCRdb ran MiXCR on the reads. The data show around 140,000 distinct CDR3 sequences, about 12% seen once. Trimming removed 4 bases at V and 3 bases at J, with 21 bases between. CDR1 is LGHNA, CDR2 YSLEER, per germline. The CDR3 runs 18 residues. This clonotype appeared many times. Its antigen remains unknown. The origin of this receptor is a donor over 35 with multiple myeloma. This chain uses TRBV4-3 with TRBJ1-4; a possible D gene is TRBD1 (6 bases). Source material: a population of CD138-negative cells sorted from bone marrow. CDR3 residues: CASSPKQGSRGANEKLFF. For the CDR3, the DNA is TGCGCCAGCAGCCCGAAGCAGGGCAGCAGGGGCGCTAATGAAAAACTGTTTTTT.